The clone carrying this T cell receptor beta chain was detected ten times or more. These data come from a study of T cells in Graves' hyperthyroidism and ophthalmopathy. The V end was cut by 7 bases, the J end by 2 bases, with 14 bases between. There are 13 residues in the CDR3. The V gene's germline CDR1 is SQVTM and CDR2 ANQGSEA. Using RNA transcripts as the source, TCR beta CDR3 regions were amplified. HTBI primers were employed in a first-round RT-PCR of the TCR CDR3. MiXCR, run by TCRdb on the multiplex PCR reads, gives a single entry per CDR3 protein. Counted here are a few hundred thousand distinct CDR3 sequences, 13% to 15% occurring once; the ten biggest clones make up 30%.

The sequenced sample consisted of blood. The origin of this receptor is a woman aged 50 to 60 with Graves' hyperthyroidism that later progressed to Graves' ophthalmopathy. This rearrangement joins TRBV29-1 to TRBJ1-1; D unresolved. The CDR3 DNA reads as TGCAGCGCCCATTCGACCATAAACACTGAAGCTTTCTTT. It specifies CSAHSTINTEAFF.